This T cell receptor (beta chain) was found in a study of blood T cell repertoires in COVID-19. Study-wide context: The United States, Italy and Spain were the sources of the acute and convalescent COVID-19 samples.

Measured with immunoSEQ multiplex PCR; TCRdb has only the in-frame clones, and not every one. The sample gives roughly 91,000 clones, 84% of which show up once; around 2% is in the top ten. The germline gives CDR1 MNHEY, CDR2 SVGAGI. V was clipped by 4 bases and J by 0 bases, with 14 bases between them. The CDR3 sequence is 16 residues long. This TCR came from a man between 65 and 85 years old with active or convalescent COVID-19. The chain is built from TRBV6-5 and TRBJ2-3; TRBD1 might be the D (5 bases). The sequenced sample was peripheral blood. The CDR3 DNA reads as TGTGCCAGCAGTTCATCGGGCGCAGGGAGCACAGATACGCAGTATTTT. The encoded protein is CASSSSGAGSTDTQYF.